This T cell receptor (beta chain) was sequenced in a study of blood T cell repertoires in COVID-19. Study background: PBMCs, B-cell-depleted T cells, or T cells were the source of the cDNA or gDNA that made up the material.

Individuals drawn from approximately 26 US areas were about 18 to 95 years old. Exposed enrollees encountered a COVID-19 case at some point within 2 weeks before study entry. The V gene end was trimmed by 3 bases and the J gene end by 7 bases; junction bases not matched to a gene: 9. This CDR3 is built from 14 residues. Germline V gene data show CDR1 as MGHDK and CDR2 as SYGVNS. In the study's own analysis: Amplification of reference gene primers was used by the study to estimate nucleated cell counts. Produced via immunoSEQ multiplex PCR; TCRdb's table is partial and in-frame only. V and J calls plus clone size are reproduced from that table; the DNA served to infer D and trimming. The sample lists 250,000 or so clones; about 91% were seen once.

The sequenced material came from PBMCs or T cells enriched from blood (not recorded which). This receptor was obtained from a man aged 40-55 years who had been exposed to COVID-19. V gene TRBV25-1 combines with J gene TRBJ2-7, with 7 bases lining up with TRBD2. CDR3 loop: CASSDGLGPKEQYF. The CDR3 coding sequence is TGTGCCAGCAGTGACGGACTAGGCCCAAAAGAGCAGTACTTC.